This TCR beta chain was sequenced in a study of T cell changes during pregnancy in multiple sclerosis. Here immunoSEQ multiplex PCR was the method, and the copy in TCRdb shows in-frame clones only, minus some. The table includes more than 50,000 clones, approximately 91% detected once. Trimming took 2 bases from V and 6 from J; bases not matched to a gene: 16. The CDR3 is 18 residues long. Germline V gives CDR1 SGHTA, CDR2 FQGNSA. This chain uses TRBV7-2 with TRBJ2-3; TRBD2 matches at 8 bases. The specimen comprised peripheral blood, sampled after pregnancy. The receptor was derived from a female donor in good health, enrolled as a control in a pregnancy study. CDR3 residues: CASSLRGGGTRGGDTQYF. In DNA, the CDR3 is TGTGCCAGCAGCTTAAGGGGCGGCGGGACCCGCGGGGGGGATACGCAGTATTTT.